The rows below give T cell receptor beta chains drawn from one sample of a study of control samples from healthy donors and cancer patients. TCRdb's copy holds only in-frame clones and misses some; the assay was immunoSEQ multiplex PCR. The sample has 90,000 to 130,000 clones; 70% to 85% are singletons. Sequencing was carried out using blood. Receptor source: a young man in good health. Both conserved end residues are part of each CDR3. D genes are given only for firm matches. A clone size is listed for some rows: how often the clone was seen (once, few, many), or a class if it is expanded.

cdr3_aa cdr3_nt d_call v_call clone_size j_call
CASTRQGVYQETQYF TGTGCCAGCACCCGACAGGGGGTGTACCAAGAGACCCAGTACTTC TRBD1 TRBV6-5 once TRBJ2-5
CAWSALAGGAETQYF TGTGCCTGGAGTGCTCTAGCGGGGGGGGCAGAGACCCAGTACTTC TRBD2 TRBV30 NA TRBJ2-5
CASSPPGTGPEAFF TGTGCCAGCAGCCCTCCCGGGACAGGACCTGAAGCTTTCTTT TRBD1 TRBV9 NA TRBJ1-1
CASFWGRSNTEAFF TGTGCCAGCTTCTGGGGGCGGTCGAACACTGAAGCTTTCTTT NA TRBV2 NA TRBJ1-1
CASSLEGDGQETQYF TGTGCCAGCAGTTTAGAAGGGGACGGGCAAGAGACCCAGTACTTC NA TRBV28 NA TRBJ2-5
CASSASSGASGNTIYF TGTGCCAGCAGTGCCAGCTCCGGAGCCTCTGGAAACACCATATATTTT NA TRBV6-1 NA TRBJ1-3
CASRQRSGANVLTF TGTGCCAGCAGGCAGAGATCTGGGGCCAACGTCCTGACTTTC NA TRBV28 NA TRBJ2-6
CAWSRGPYEQYF TGTGCCTGGAGTAGAGGACCCTACGAGCAGTACTTC NA TRBV30 NA TRBJ2-7
CASSGTGASGANVLTF TGTGCCAGCAGTGGGACAGGAGCCTCTGGGGCCAACGTCCTGACTTTC TRBD1 TRBV2 few TRBJ2-6
CASSGPGGGNQPQHF TGTGCCAGCAGTGGCCCAGGGGGCGGCAATCAGCCCCAGCATTTT TRBD1 TRBV2 once TRBJ1-5
CASKLVETTNYGYTF TGTGCCAGTAAATTAGTGGAGACCACTAACTATGGCTACACCTTC NA TRBV19 NA TRBJ1-2
CASSSRLAGGRNEQFF TGTGCCAGCAGTTCCCGGTTGGCGGGGGGGCGGAATGAGCAGTTCTTC TRBD2 TRBV28 once TRBJ2-1
CATSEGSVNTGELFF TGTGCCACCAGTGAGGGATCCGTAAACACCGGGGAGCTGTTTTTT NA TRBV24-1 NA TRBJ2-2
CASSQSGSSGNTIYF TGCGCCAGCAGTCAATCAGGGTCCTCTGGAAACACCATATATTTT NA TRBV5-1 NA TRBJ1-3
CASSGRAEQYF TGTGCCAGCAGTGGAAGGGCCGAGCAGTACTTC NA TRBV2 NA TRBJ2-7
CASSRILASNTGELFF TGTGCCAGCAGCCGGATCCTAGCGTCGAACACCGGGGAGCTGTTTTTT NA TRBV7-8 NA TRBJ2-2
CASSLVGTPRQPQHF TGTGCCAGCAGTTTAGTCGGGACCCCTAGGCAGCCCCAGCATTTT NA TRBV28 few TRBJ1-5
CASSVAMGSGANVLTF TGTGCCAGCAGCGTAGCTATGGGGTCTGGGGCCAACGTCCTGACTTTC NA TRBV9 few TRBJ2-6
CASSELLDYGYTF TGTGCCAGCAGTGAACTTTTGGACTATGGCTACACCTTC NA TRBV25-1 once TRBJ1-2
CASSYGHWASYEQYF TGTGCCAGCAGTTACGGCCATTGGGCCTCCTACGAGCAGTACTTC NA TRBV6-5 NA TRBJ2-7
CASSERAKTSYNEQFF TGTGCCAGCAGTGAAAGGGCCAAAACTTCCTACAATGAGCAGTTCTTC NA TRBV25-1 few TRBJ2-1
CASSTETGRGEKLFF TGTGCCAGTAGTACCGAGACAGGGAGAGGCGAAAAACTGTTTTTT TRBD1 TRBV19 NA TRBJ1-4
CASSGGEGIYYGYTF TGTGCCAGCAGCGGGGGCGAGGGCATCTACTATGGCTACACCTTC NA TRBV11-1 NA TRBJ1-2
CASSQRTGRSPLHF TGTGCCAGCAGCCAAAGGACAGGGCGGTCACCCCTCCACTTT TRBD1 TRBV14 NA TRBJ1-6
CASSLDWVNENTEAFF TGTGCCAGCAGCTTAGACTGGGTAAACGAGAACACTGAAGCTTTCTTT NA TRBV7-9 once TRBJ1-1
CASSPPTSGGAPDTQYF TGTGCCAGCAGCCCACCTACTAGCGGGGGGGCCCCAGATACGCAGTATTTT TRBD2 TRBV13 NA TRBJ2-3
CASSLMSGNEKLFF TGCGCCAGCAGCTTGATGTCAGGCAATGAAAAACTGTTTTTT NA TRBV5-1 NA TRBJ1-4
CASSQGMSRVGETQYF TGCGCCAGCAGCCAAGGAATGTCCAGGGTGGGAGAGACCCAGTACTTC NA TRBV4-3 NA TRBJ2-5
CASSEGTGGRAGELFF TGTGCCAGCAGCGAGGGGACAGGGGGCCGGGCCGGGGAGCTGTTTTTT TRBD1 TRBV9 once TRBJ2-2
CASSLERDQGNQPQHF TGTGCCAGTAGCCTTGAGAGGGATCAAGGGAATCAGCCCCAGCATTTT NA TRBV19 NA TRBJ1-5
CASSVKGYTIYF TGTGCCAGCAGCGTTAAGGGTTACACCATATATTTT NA TRBV28 NA TRBJ1-3
CASSSGRGYEQYF TGTGCCAGCAGCTCCGGCAGGGGGTACGAGCAGTACTTC TRBD1 TRBV9 NA TRBJ2-7
CATIGGAGGPSSYNEQFF TGTGCCACTATAGGAGGAGCGGGGGGGCCAAGCTCCTACAATGAGCAGTTCTTC TRBD2 TRBV28 NA TRBJ2-1
CASSWGLRGNYGYTF TGCGCCAGCAGCTGGGGCCTCCGAGGGAACTATGGCTACACCTTC NA TRBV5-1 NA TRBJ1-2
CASTPIRGPQGQETQYF TGTGCCAGCACTCCTATCCGGGGGCCGCAGGGGCAAGAGACCCAGTACTTC NA TRBV3-1/TRBV3-2 few TRBJ2-5
CASSRKPQGAAKEKLFF TGTGCCAGCAGCCGAAAACCGCAGGGGGCGGCGAAGGAAAAACTGTTTTTT TRBD1 TRBV27 NA TRBJ1-4
CASSHRGDQPQHF TGTGCCAGCAGCCACAGGGGGGATCAGCCCCAGCATTTT TRBD1 TRBV25-1 NA TRBJ1-5
CASSYSLDDSVPEAFF TGTGCCAGCAGTTACTCGCTGGATGACTCGGTCCCTGAAGCTTTCTTT NA TRBV6-5 NA TRBJ1-1
CASSFVESSYNEQFF TGTGCCAGCAGCTTCGTCGAGAGCTCCTACAATGAGCAGTTCTTC NA TRBV7-2 NA TRBJ2-1
CASSRRSGGTDTQYF TGCGCCAGCAGCCGACGTAGCGGGGGCACAGATACGCAGTATTTT TRBD2 TRBV5-1 once TRBJ2-3
CASSQAAGGTDTQYF TGCGCCAGCAGCCAAGCAGCGGGGGGCACAGATACGCAGTATTTT TRBD2 TRBV4-1 NA TRBJ2-3
CASSFGTGGYEQYF TGTGCCAGCAGCTTCGGGACAGGGGGATACGAGCAGTACTTC TRBD1 TRBV7-2 NA TRBJ2-7
CASGTERTSGYTF TGTGCCAGTGGGACAGAAAGAACCTCTGGCTACACCTTC TRBD1 TRBV19 NA TRBJ1-2
CASSPGTGSTDTQYF TGTGCCAGCTCACCAGGGACAGGGAGCACAGATACGCAGTATTTT TRBD1 TRBV18 NA TRBJ2-3
CATRRANTEAFF TGTGCCACCCGTAGGGCGAACACTGAAGCTTTCTTT NA TRBV5-4 NA TRBJ1-1
CASSLKYQETQYF TGTGCCAGCAGTTTAAAGTACCAAGAGACCCAGTACTTC NA TRBV6-5 NA TRBJ2-5
CASSPSSGNGNTIYF TGTGCCAGCAGCCCTTCCTCGGGGAACGGAAACACCATATATTTT NA TRBV9 few TRBJ1-3
CATSGLLNTGELFF TGTGCCACCTCGGGACTTTTGAACACCGGGGAGCTGTTTTTT NA TRBV19 NA TRBJ2-2
CASSPYRASGGSLLTDTQYF TGCGCCAGCAGCCCGTATAGGGCGAGCGGGGGGTCGCTCCTCACAGATACGCAGTATTTT TRBD2 TRBV5-1 NA TRBJ2-3
CASSPPTGENTEAFF TGTGCCAGCAGCCCTCCGACAGGGGAGAACACTGAAGCTTTCTTT TRBD1 TRBV7-9 NA TRBJ1-1
CASSQRLGGYTF TGTGCCAGCAGCCAAAGGTTGGGTGGCTACACCTTC NA TRBV3-1/TRBV3-2 NA TRBJ1-2
CASSPPAYGGANNEQFF TGTGCCAGCTCACCGCCTGCATATGGAGGTGCCAACAATGAGCAGTTCTTC NA TRBV18 NA TRBJ2-1
CASSLPLSGQSSYEQYF TGTGCCAGCAGCTTACCCCTGAGCGGACAGTCCTCCTACGAGCAGTACTTC NA TRBV7-2 NA TRBJ2-7